This TCR beta chain is drawn from a study of blood T cell repertoires in COVID-19. The protocol was immunoSEQ multiplex PCR, while the TCRdb copy is restricted to in-frame clones and leaves out a portion. The data show a few hundred thousand clones, approximately 84% seen once. The length of the CDR3 is 13 residues. The V segment lost 7 bases and the J segment 5 bases; nucleotides outside the gene matches: 5. Per the germline V gene, CDR1 is MNHNY and CDR2 is SVGAGI (reference sequence). The chain combines TRBV6-6 with TRBJ1-5; 7 nucleotides match TRBD1. Sample: peripheral blood. This clonotype was sampled from a woman younger than 45 who had recovered from COVID-19. As DNA, the CDR3 is TGTGCCAGCATAGGGGGCGCATATCAGCCCCAGCATTTT. Translation gives CASIGGAYQPQHF.